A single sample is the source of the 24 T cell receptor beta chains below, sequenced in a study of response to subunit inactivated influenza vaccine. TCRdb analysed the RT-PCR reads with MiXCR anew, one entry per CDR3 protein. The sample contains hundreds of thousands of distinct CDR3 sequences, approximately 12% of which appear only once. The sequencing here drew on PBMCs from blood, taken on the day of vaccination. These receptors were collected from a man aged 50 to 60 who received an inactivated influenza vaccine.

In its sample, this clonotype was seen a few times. The CDR3, as DNA: TGTGCCAGCAGTTACCACACGGGTGGGAATCAGCCCCAGCATTTT. This codes for CASSYHTGGNQPQHF. The chain joins TRBV6-2 or TRBV6-3 to TRBJ1-5, with D unresolved. The CDR3 is made up of 15 amino acids. Germline lookup yields CDR1 MNHEY and CDR2 SVGEGT. With 2 bases removed from V and 4 bases from J, the gap between germline ends came to 12 bases.

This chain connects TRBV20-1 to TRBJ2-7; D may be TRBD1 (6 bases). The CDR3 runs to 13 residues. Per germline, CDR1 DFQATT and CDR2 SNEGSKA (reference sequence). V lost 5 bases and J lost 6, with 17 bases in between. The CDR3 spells CSALPQGFGEQYF. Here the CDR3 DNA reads TGCAGTGCTCTACCCCAGGGGTTCGGCGAGCAGTACTTC.

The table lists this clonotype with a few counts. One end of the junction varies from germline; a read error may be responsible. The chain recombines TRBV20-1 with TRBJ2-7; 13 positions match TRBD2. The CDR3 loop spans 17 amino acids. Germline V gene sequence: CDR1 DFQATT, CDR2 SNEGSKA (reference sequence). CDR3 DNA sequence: TGCTGTGCTAGAGATCCCGATGGGACTAGCGGGATCCACGAGCAGTACTTC. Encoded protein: CCARDPDGTSGIHEQYF.

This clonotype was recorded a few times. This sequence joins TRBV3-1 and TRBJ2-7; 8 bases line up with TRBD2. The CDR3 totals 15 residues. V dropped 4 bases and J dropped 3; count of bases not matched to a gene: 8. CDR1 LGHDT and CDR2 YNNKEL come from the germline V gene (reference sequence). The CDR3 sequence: CASSPWREVGYEQYF. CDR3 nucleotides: TGTGCCAGCAGCCCCTGGCGGGAGGTGGGCTACGAGCAGTACTTC.

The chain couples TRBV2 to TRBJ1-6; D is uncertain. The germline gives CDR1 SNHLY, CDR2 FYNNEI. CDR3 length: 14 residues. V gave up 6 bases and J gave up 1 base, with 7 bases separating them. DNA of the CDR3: TGTGCCAGCAGAGAGGGTTCCTATAATTCACCCCTCCACTTT. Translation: CASREGSYNSPLHF.

CDR3 sequence: CASSLGLRTTGELFF. CDR3 sequence (DNA): TGTGCCAGCAGCCTCGGACTACGAACGACCGGGGAGCTGTTTTTT. This rearrangement joins TRBV3-1 to TRBJ2-2, with D perhaps matching TRBD2 (6 bases). Germline CDR1 reads LGHDT; CDR2 reads YNNKEL (reference sequence). The length of the CDR3 is 15 residues. V was pared by 4 bases and J by 5 bases, with 14 bases between.

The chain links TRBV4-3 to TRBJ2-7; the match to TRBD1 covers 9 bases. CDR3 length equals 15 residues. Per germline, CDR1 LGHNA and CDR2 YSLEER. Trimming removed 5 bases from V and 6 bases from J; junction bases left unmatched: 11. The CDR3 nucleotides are TGCGCCAGCAGCGCTTACAGGGGGCAAAACAGCGAGCAGTACTTC. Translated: CASSAYRGQNSEQYF.

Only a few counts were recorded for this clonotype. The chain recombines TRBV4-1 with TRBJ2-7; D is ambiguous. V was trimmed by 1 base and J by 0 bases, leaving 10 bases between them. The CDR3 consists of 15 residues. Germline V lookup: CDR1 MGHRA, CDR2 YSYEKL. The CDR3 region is CASSQGTSSSYEQYF. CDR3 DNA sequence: TGCGCCAGCAGCCAAGGTACAAGCAGCTCCTACGAGCAGTACTTC.

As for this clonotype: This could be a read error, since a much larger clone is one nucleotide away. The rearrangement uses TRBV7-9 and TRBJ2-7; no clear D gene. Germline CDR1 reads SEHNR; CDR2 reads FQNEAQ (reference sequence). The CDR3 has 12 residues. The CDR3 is CARSSTIYEQYF. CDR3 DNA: TGTGCCCGCAGCTCCACCATCTACGAGCAGTACTTC.

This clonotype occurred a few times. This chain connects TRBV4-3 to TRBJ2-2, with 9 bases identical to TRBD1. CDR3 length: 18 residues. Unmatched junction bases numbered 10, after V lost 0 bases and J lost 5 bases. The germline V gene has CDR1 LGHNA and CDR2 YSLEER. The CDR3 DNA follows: TGCGCCAGCAGCCAAGATCAATTTTTAGGGACAGGGACCGGGGAGCTGTTTTTT. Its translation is CASSQDQFLGTGTGELFF.

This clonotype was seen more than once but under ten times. CDR3 in amino acids: CAIVEGPSGISEQFF. The CDR3 DNA sequence: TGTGCCATCGTTGAGGGCCCTAGCGGGATAAGCGAGCAGTTCTTC. The genes are TRBV10-3 and TRBJ2-1; 9 positions match TRBD2. Trimming cost V 8 bases and J 10 bases; bases outside gene matches: 15. Looked up from germline, CDR1 is ENHRY and CDR2 is SYGVKD. This CDR3 is 15 amino acids long.

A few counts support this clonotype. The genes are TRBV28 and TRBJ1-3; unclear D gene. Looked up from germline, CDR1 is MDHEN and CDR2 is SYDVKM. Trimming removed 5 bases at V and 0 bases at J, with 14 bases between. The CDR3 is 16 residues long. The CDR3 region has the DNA TGTGCCAGCAGTCCCTACCTTCTGAGCTCTGGAAACACCATATATTTT. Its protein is CASSPYLLSSGNTIYF.

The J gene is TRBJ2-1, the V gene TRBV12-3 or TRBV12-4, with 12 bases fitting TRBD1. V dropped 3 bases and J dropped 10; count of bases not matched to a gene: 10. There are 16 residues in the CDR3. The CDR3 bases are TGTGCCAGCAGTTTTTACGCCGGGACAGGGGGCGGAGAGCAGTTCTTC. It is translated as CASSFYAGTGGGEQFF.

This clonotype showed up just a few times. This CDR3 is CASRQPVLNSPLHF. CDR3 bases: TGTGCCAGCAGGCAACCGGTTCTGAATTCACCCCTCCACTTT. The V and J genes are TRBV6-2 or TRBV6-3 and TRBJ1-6, with D unresolved. The ends were cut back, 6 bases at V and 7 bases at J, with 13 bases in the middle. CDR3 length equals 14 residues. Looked up from germline, CDR1 is MNHEY and CDR2 is SVGEGT.

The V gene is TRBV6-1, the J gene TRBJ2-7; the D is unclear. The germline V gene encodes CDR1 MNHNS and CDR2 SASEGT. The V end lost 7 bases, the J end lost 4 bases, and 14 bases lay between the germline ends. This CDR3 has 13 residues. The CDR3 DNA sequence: TGTGCCAGCACCCGGGTCCACCCGTACGAGCAGTACTTC. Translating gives CASTRVHPYEQYF.

Here the CDR3 reads CASRVRVVGAETQYF. Here the CDR3 DNA reads TGTGCCAGCAGGGTGAGGGTTGTGGGAGCGGAGACCCAGTACTTC. This chain connects TRBV5-8 to TRBJ2-5; TRBD2 might be the D (5 bases). This CDR3 has 15 residues. The germline CDR1 and CDR2 sequences are SGHTS and YDEGEE. V was trimmed by 5 bases and J by 5 bases, leaving 19 bases between them.

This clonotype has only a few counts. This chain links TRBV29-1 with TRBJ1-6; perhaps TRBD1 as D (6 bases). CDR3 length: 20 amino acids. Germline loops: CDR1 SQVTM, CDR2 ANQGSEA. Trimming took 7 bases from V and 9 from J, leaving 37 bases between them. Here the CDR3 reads CSGRVSSDSLNNSCCSPLHF. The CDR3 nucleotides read TGCAGCGGCCGAGTGTCTTCGGACAGCCTAAATAACTCCTGTTGTTCACCCCTCCACTTT. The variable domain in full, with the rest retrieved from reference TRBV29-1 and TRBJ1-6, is SAVISQKPSRDICQRGTSLTIQCQVDSQVTMMFWYRQQPGQSLTLIATANQGSEATYESGFVIDKFPISRPNLTFSTLTVSNMSPEDSSIYLCSGRVSSDSLNNSCCSPLHFGNGTRLTVT.

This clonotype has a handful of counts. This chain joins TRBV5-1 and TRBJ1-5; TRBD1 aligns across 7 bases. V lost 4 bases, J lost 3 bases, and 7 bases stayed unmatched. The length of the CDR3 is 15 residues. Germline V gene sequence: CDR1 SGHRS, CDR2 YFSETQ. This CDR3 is CASSLNGQDNQPQHF. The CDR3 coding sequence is TGCGCCAGCAGCCTAAACGGACAGGACAATCAGCCCCAGCATTTT.

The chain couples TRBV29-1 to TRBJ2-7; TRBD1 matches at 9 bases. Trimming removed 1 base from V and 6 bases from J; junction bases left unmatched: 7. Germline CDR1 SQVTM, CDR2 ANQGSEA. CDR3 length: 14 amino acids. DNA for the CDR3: TGCAGCGTTGAAGCCAGGACAGGGGCCTCCGAGCAGTACTTC. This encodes CSVEARTGASEQYF.

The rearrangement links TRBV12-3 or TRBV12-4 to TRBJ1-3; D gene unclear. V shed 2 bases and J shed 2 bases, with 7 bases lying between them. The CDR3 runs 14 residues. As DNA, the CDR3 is TGTGCCAGCAGTTTAAACTACGCTGGAAACACCATATATTTT. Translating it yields CASSLNYAGNTIYF.

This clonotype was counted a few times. Here the CDR3 DNA reads TGTGCCAGCAGGACCGGGGCTACCTATGGCTACACCTTC. This sequence encodes CASRTGATYGYTF. The chain recombines TRBV6-1 with TRBJ1-2, with D perhaps TRBD1 (5 bases). Germline V CDR1 and CDR2: MNHNS, SASEGT. This CDR3 region has 13 residues. Trimming removed 6 bases from V and 4 bases from J, with 12 bases in between.

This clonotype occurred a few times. In DNA, the CDR3 is TGTGCCAGCAGTTTAGTGGACAGGGGGCTTCCAACTAATGAAAAACTGTTTTTT. Translation gives CASSLVDRGLPTNEKLFF. The rearrangement uses TRBV12-3 or TRBV12-4 and TRBJ1-4; TRBD1 aligns across 11 bases. The CDR3 runs to 18 residues. V trimming: 1 base; J trimming: 0 bases; junction bases outside the gene matches: 4.

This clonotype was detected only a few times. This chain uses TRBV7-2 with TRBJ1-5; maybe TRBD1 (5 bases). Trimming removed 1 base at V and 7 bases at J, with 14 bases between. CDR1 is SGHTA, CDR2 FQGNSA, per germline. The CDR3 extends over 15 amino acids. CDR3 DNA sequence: TGTGCCAGCAGCTTAGATGGGGGGGGAGGACAGCCCCAGCATTTT. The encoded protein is CASSLDGGGGQPQHF.

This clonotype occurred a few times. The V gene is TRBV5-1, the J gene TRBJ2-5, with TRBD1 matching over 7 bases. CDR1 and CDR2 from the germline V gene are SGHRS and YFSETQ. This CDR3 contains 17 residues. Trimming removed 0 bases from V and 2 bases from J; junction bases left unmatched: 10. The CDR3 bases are TGCGCCAGCAGCTTGGAGGGGACAGTCTCAAGGCAAGAGACCCAGTACTTC. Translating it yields CASSLEGTVSRQETQYF. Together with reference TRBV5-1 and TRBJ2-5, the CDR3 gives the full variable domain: KAGVTQTPRYLIKTRGQQVTLSCSPISGHRSVSWYQQTPGQGLQFLFEYFSETQRNKGNFPGRFSGRQFSNSRSEMNVSTLELGDSALYLCASSLEGTVSRQETQYFGPGTRLLVL.